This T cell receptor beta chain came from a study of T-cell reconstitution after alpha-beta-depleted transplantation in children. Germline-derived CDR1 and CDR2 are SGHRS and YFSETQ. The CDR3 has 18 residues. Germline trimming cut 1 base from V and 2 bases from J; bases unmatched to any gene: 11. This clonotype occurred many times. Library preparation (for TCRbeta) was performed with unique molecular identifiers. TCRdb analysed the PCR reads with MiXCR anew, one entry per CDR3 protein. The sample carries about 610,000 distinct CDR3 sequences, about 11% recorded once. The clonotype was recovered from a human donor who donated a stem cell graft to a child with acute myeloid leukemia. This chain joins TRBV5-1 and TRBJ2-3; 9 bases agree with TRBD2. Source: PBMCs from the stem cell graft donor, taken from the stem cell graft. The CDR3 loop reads CASSLRGIAGAITDTQYF. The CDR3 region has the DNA TGCGCCAGCAGCTTGAGGGGGATAGCGGGAGCGATCACAGATACGCAGTATTTT.